Listed below are T cell receptor beta chains from one sample, sequenced in a study of blood T cell repertoires in COVID-19. Clones were sequenced by immunoSEQ multiplex PCR, and TCRdb holds only the in-frame ones, with some missing. The table has 200,000 to 300,000 clones, about 91% seen once. Specimen: PBMCs or T cells enriched from blood (not recorded which). These receptors were taken from a woman between 40 and 55 years old with acute COVID-19. CDR3s include the opening cysteine and the closing phenylalanine or tryptophan. A D gene is named only where the DNA matches it firmly. Expanded clones are given a class, and other clones once, few, many or no size at all.

V gene: TRBV5-1
J gene: TRBJ1-5
clone size: .
D gene: TRBD1
CDR3 protein: CASSLTGGGPQHF
CDR3 DNA: TGCGCCAGCAGCCTGACAGGGGGCGGACCCCAGCATTTT

V gene: TRBV10-2
J gene: TRBJ1-1
clone size: .
D gene: TRBD1
CDR3 protein: CASSAGDRGAFF
CDR3 DNA: TGCGCCAGCAGTGCTGGCGACAGGGGAGCTTTCTTT

V gene: TRBV3-1/TRBV3-2
J gene: TRBJ2-4
clone size: .
D gene: TRBD2
CDR3 protein: CASSYGTSGDIQYF
CDR3 DNA: TGTGCCAGCAGCTACGGGACTAGCGGGGACATTCAGTACTTC

V gene: TRBV7-7
J gene: TRBJ2-4
clone size: .
D gene: .
CDR3 protein: CASDIQYF
CDR3 DNA: TGTGCTAGTGACATTCAGTACTTC

V gene: TRBV12-3/TRBV12-4
J gene: TRBJ1-2
clone size: .
D gene: TRBD1
CDR3 protein: CASSLGQGYGYTF
CDR3 DNA: TGTGCCAGCAGTTTAGGACAGGGGTATGGCTACACCTTC

V gene: TRBV4-3
J gene: TRBJ2-1
clone size: .
D gene: .
CDR3 protein: CASSQDRSYNEQFF
CDR3 DNA: TGCGCCAGCAGCCAAGATCGGTCCTACAATGAGCAGTTCTTC

V gene: TRBV18
J gene: TRBJ2-3
clone size: .
D gene: .
CDR3 protein: CASSPSSLPVVDTQYF
CDR3 DNA: TGTGCCAGCTCACCTTCGTCACTCCCCGTTGTAGATACGCAGTATTTT

V gene: TRBV6-5
J gene: TRBJ2-7
clone size: .
D gene: TRBD2
CDR3 protein: CASRPSGYSYEQYF
CDR3 DNA: TGTGCCAGCAGGCCTAGCGGATACTCCTACGAGCAGTACTTC

V gene: TRBV29-1
J gene: TRBJ1-2
clone size: few
D gene: TRBD1
CDR3 protein: CSVAGTGLGAF
CDR3 DNA: TGCAGCGTCGCCGGGACAGGTCTGGGAGCCTTC

V gene: TRBV5-1
J gene: TRBJ2-4
clone size: .
D gene: TRBD2
CDR3 protein: CASSHLAGAIAKNIQYF
CDR3 DNA: TGCGCCAGCAGCCACCTAGCGGGGGCGATAGCCAAAAACATTCAGTACTTC

V gene: TRBV3-1/TRBV3-2
J gene: TRBJ1-4
clone size: few
D gene: .
CDR3 protein: CASSPAGFWAEKLFF
CDR3 DNA: TGTGCCAGCAGCCCTGCTGGGTTCTGGGCTGAAAAACTGTTTTTT

V gene: TRBV27
J gene: TRBJ1-2
clone size: .
D gene: TRBD1
CDR3 protein: CASSRILRGLNYGYTF
CDR3 DNA: TGTGCCAGCAGCCGGATACTCAGGGGGCTGAACTATGGCTACACCTTC

V gene: TRBV4-3
J gene: TRBJ2-1
clone size: .
D gene: TRBD2
CDR3 protein: CASSQVAGGHRIPGQFF
CDR3 DNA: TGCGCCAGCAGCCAAGTAGCGGGAGGGCATCGGATCCCTGGGCAGTTCTTC

V gene: TRBV6-1
J gene: TRBJ1-5
clone size: .
D gene: .
CDR3 protein: CASSEVRVRPDQPQHF
CDR3 DNA: TGTGCCAGCAGTGAAGTCAGGGTCAGACCCGATCAGCCCCAGCATTTT

V gene: TRBV15
J gene: TRBJ1-3
clone size: .
D gene: .
CDR3 protein: CATSRVDSSGNTIYF
CDR3 DNA: TGTGCCACCAGCAGAGTGGACAGCTCTGGAAACACCATATATTTT

V gene: TRBV9
J gene: TRBJ1-5
clone size: once
D gene: .
CDR3 protein: CASSASGGRGEPQHF
CDR3 DNA: TGTGCCAGCAGCGCCTCCGGTGGCAGGGGAGAGCCCCAGCATTTT

V gene: TRBV5-1
J gene: TRBJ2-5
clone size: .
D gene: TRBD1
CDR3 protein: CASSLTTGGGVQETQYF
CDR3 DNA: TGCGCCAGCAGCTTGACGACAGGGGGAGGCGTCCAAGAGACCCAGTACTTC

V gene: TRBV29-1
J gene: TRBJ2-2
clone size: .
D gene: TRBD2
CDR3 protein: CSARGGPNTGELFF
CDR3 DNA: TGCAGCGCCCGGGGGGGTCCGAACACCGGGGAGCTGTTTTTT